The clone carrying this T cell receptor beta chain was seen once. Its antigen is unknown. This specimen belongs to a study of T cell responses to AZD1222 COVID-19 vaccine. General study points: Possibly, clonal diversity was underestimated; donors were largely white British and included more females. At baseline, seropositivity was found in only six or seven AZD1222 recipients. Scientists sampled the repertoires only once the peak T cell response had passed. Close to half of all spike-specific TCRs reportedly target regions of the variants that are unmutated.

Per germline, CDR1 MGHRA and CDR2 YSYEKL. The CDR3 sequence is 13 residues long. The V end lost 0 bases, the J end lost 9 bases, and 9 bases lay between the germline ends. Sequencing was performed with immunoSEQ multiplex PCR; in TCRdb, only in-frame clones are kept and a portion is missing. The sample yields 100,000 to 120,000 clones, around nine tenths seen once. The V call is TRBV4-1, the J call TRBJ2-1; D ambiguous. Sample: peripheral blood, taken 28 days after the second AZD1222 dose. This sequence originates from an adult who received the AZD1222 COVID-19 vaccine. DNA of the CDR3: TGCGCCAGCAGCCAAGATTGGCCGGCTGAGCAGTTCTTC. Translation gives CASSQDWPAEQFF.